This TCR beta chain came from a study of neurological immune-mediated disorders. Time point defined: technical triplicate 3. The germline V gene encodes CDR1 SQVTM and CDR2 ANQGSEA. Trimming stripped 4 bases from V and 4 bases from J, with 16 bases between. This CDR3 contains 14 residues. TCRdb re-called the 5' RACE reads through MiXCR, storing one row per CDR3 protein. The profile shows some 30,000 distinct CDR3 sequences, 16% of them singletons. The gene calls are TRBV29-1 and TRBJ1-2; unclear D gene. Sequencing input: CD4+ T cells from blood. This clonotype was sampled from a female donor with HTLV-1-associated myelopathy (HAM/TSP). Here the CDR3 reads CSVGVGSPPYGYTF. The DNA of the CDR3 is TGCAGCGTTGGGGTAGGGTCCCCCCCCTATGGCTACACCTTC.